These 24 T cell receptor beta chains originate from one sample sequenced in a study of control samples from healthy donors and cancer patients. Only in-frame clones appear in the TCRdb table, and some are missing; sequencing was by immunoSEQ multiplex PCR. The sample carries some 140,000 clones, around 94% recorded once. Sample: PBMCs. These receptors were obtained from a man aged 60-69 years with colorectal cancer.

The J gene is TRBJ2-3, the V gene TRBV7-2, with TRBD1 matching 7 bases. This CDR3 contains 16 residues. V was clipped by 6 bases and J by 4 bases; unmatched bases: 13. Germline V gene sequence: CDR1 SGHTA, CDR2 FQGNSA. The chain's CDR3 is CASRGRDKTGADTQYF. The DNA for the CDR3 is TGTGCCAGCAGGGGACGGGACAAAACAGGGGCAGATACGCAGTATTTT.

This chain connects TRBV7-9 to TRBJ2-5; no reliable D call. The CDR3 extends over 13 amino acids. Germline V lookup: CDR1 SEHNR, CDR2 FQNEAQ (reference sequence). Between the trimmed V and J ends, which lost 1 base and 4 bases, there was a span of 7 bases. The CDR3 nucleotides are TGTGCCAGCAGCTTAGTTAGCTCAGAGACCCAGTACTTC. Translated: CASSLVSSETQYF.

The chain uses TRBV9 and TRBJ2-2, with 9 nucleotides matching TRBD2. CDR1 is SGDLS, CDR2 YYNGEE, per germline. The CDR3 runs 17 residues. Trimming cost V 0 bases and J 5 bases; bases outside gene matches: 8. The CDR3 sequence is CASSVAVAGATTGELFF. The DNA of the CDR3 is TGTGCCAGCAGCGTAGCGGTAGCGGGGGCAACTACCGGGGAGCTGTTTTTT.

The CDR3 spells CASSVDRTAVYGYTF. In nucleotides, the CDR3 is TGTGCCAGCAGCGTAGATCGGACCGCGGTCTATGGCTACACCTTC. This chain uses TRBV9 with TRBJ1-2; D not certain. Trimming took 0 bases from V and 4 from J, leaving 13 bases between them. The CDR3 is made up of 15 amino acids. CDR1 is SGDLS and CDR2 is YYNGEE in the germline V gene.

V gene TRBV27 combines with J gene TRBJ2-1; 8 bases map to TRBD2. Germline loops: CDR1 MNHEY, CDR2 SMNVEV (reference sequence). This CDR3 has 13 amino acids. The V gene end was trimmed by 10 bases and the J gene end by 4 bases; junction bases not matched to a gene: 6. This CDR3 reads CATAGALYNEQFF. The CDR3, as DNA: TGTGCCACAGCGGGGGCTCTTTACAATGAGCAGTTCTTC.

J is TRBJ1-2 and V is TRBV10-2; no firm D call. The CDR3 runs 15 residues. Trimming removed 6 bases at V and 0 bases at J, with 14 bases between. Germline V CDR1 and CDR2: WSHSY, SAAADI. In nucleotides, the CDR3 is TGCGCCAGCAGCCCGATGGGCAGCTCTAACTATGGCTACACCTTC. Amino acid sequence: CASSPMGSSNYGYTF.

The chain recombines TRBV5-1 with TRBJ2-1; 8 nucleotides agree with TRBD1. V was pared by 4 bases and J by 6 bases, with 3 bases of the junction left unmatched. The CDR3 sequence is 13 residues long. Germline V gives CDR1 SGHRS, CDR2 YFSETQ. The CDR3 region is CASSIGQGNEQFF. The CDR3 region has the DNA TGCGCCAGCAGCATAGGACAGGGCAATGAGCAGTTCTTC.

The chain recombines TRBV6-4 with TRBJ1-2; maybe TRBD1 (5 bases). Looked up from germline, CDR1 is MRHNA and CDR2 is SNTAGT. V lost 0 bases and J lost 5, with 13 bases in between. CDR3 length: 15 residues. CDR3 in amino acids: CASSDSAGAGYGYTF. CDR3 bases: TGTGCCAGCAGTGACTCAGCCGGGGCAGGTTATGGCTACACCTTC.

V and J are TRBV4-3 and TRBJ1-6; D possibly corresponds to TRBD1 (5 bases). Germline lookup yields CDR1 LGHNA and CDR2 YSLEER. Trimming took off 0 bases at V and 7 bases at J, with 10 bases between the two ends. This CDR3 is built from 15 residues. CDR3 protein: CASSQDPRANSPLHF. In DNA, the CDR3 is TGCGCCAGCAGCCAAGATCCCAGGGCCAATTCACCCCTCCACTTT.

The V and J genes are TRBV6-2 or TRBV6-3 and TRBJ2-3, with D possibly matching TRBD1 (6 bases). The CDR3 has 16 residues. Germline V gives CDR1 MNHEY, CDR2 SVGEGT. V lost 6 bases, J lost 3 bases, and 19 bases lay in between. The chain's CDR3 is CASSLLQGVETDTQYF. The CDR3 DNA reads TGTGCCAGCAGCCTCCTACAGGGAGTGGAAACAGATACGCAGTATTTT.

The V call is TRBV11-2, the J call TRBJ2-7; D possibly matches TRBD1 or TRBD2 (5 bases each). Germline V gene sequence: CDR1 SGHAT, CDR2 FQNNGV. Trimming pared 10 bases from V and 3 bases from J, leaving 16 bases between. The CDR3 is 13 amino acids. CDR3: CATEPRDDYEQYF. The CDR3 nucleotides read TGTGCCACCGAACCCCGGGACGACTACGAGCAGTACTTC. Using reference TRBV11-2 and TRBJ2-7 for the parts outside the CDR3, the full variable domain is EAGVAQSPRYKIIEKRQSVAFWCNPISGHATLYWYQQILGQGPKLLIQFQNNGVVDDSQLPKDRFSAERLKGVDSTLKIQPAKLEDSAVYLCATEPRDDYEQYFGPGTRLTVT.

The rearrangement joins TRBV25-1 to TRBJ1-1, with 8 positions matching TRBD1. V lost 4 bases, J lost 1 base, and 5 bases stayed unmatched. Germline V gene lookup returns CDR1 MGHDK and CDR2 SYGVNS. The CDR3 is 15 amino acids. The CDR3 DNA reads as TGTGCCAGCAGTGGAACAGGGGGTTCGAACACTGAAGCTTTCTTT. Translating gives CASSGTGGSNTEAFF.

The genes are TRBV15 and TRBJ2-4; 11 positions agree with TRBD2. Trimming removed 0 bases from V and 0 bases from J; junction bases left unmatched: 7. The CDR3 runs to 19 residues. In germline, CDR1 is LNHNV, CDR2 YYDKDF (reference sequence). DNA of the CDR3: TGTGCCACCAGCAGAGATTGGGCTAGCGGGGGGCTAGCCAAAAACATTCAGTACTTC. This codes for CATSRDWASGGLAKNIQYF.

The V call is TRBV27, the J call TRBJ2-2; no definite D call. V was cut by 6 bases and J by 5 bases, with 7 bases left in between. The CDR3 totals 12 residues. The germline V gene encodes CDR1 MNHEY and CDR2 SMNVEV (reference sequence). The CDR3 spells CASRIYTGELFF. CDR3 DNA sequence: TGTGCCAGCAGGATTTATACCGGGGAGCTGTTTTTT.

The J gene is TRBJ2-1, the V gene TRBV6-4, with TRBD2 matching over 9 bases. The CDR3 loop spans 15 amino acids. The V gene end was trimmed by 7 bases and the J gene end by 0 bases; junction bases not matched to a gene: 4. Germline V lookup: CDR1 MRHNA, CDR2 SNTAGT. CDR3 sequence reads: CASTSGGSSYNEQFF. DNA of the CDR3: TGTGCCAGCACGAGCGGGGGGAGCTCCTACAATGAGCAGTTCTTC.

The rearrangement joins TRBV7-2 to TRBJ1-2; 12 nucleotides match TRBD1. The length of the CDR3 is 16 residues. V shed 3 bases and J 4 bases; nucleotides not matched to a gene: 6. Germline-derived CDR1 and CDR2 are SGHTA and FQGNSA. In DNA form, the CDR3 reads TGTGCCAGCAGCTTGTCCGGGACAGGGGGCTTCTATGGCTACACCTTC. Translation: CASSLSGTGGFYGYTF.

The chain couples TRBV19 to TRBJ1-1, with D maybe TRBD1 (5 bases). The V gene lost 7 bases and the J gene lost 4 bases, with 19 bases spanning the gap. The germline gives CDR1 LNHDA, CDR2 SQIVND (reference sequence). The CDR3 totals 15 residues. The CDR3 region has the DNA TGTGCCAGTACCCCACGGGGGAAGGTCTTCACTGAAGCTTTCTTT. Residues: CASTPRGKVFTEAFF.

The chain employs TRBV28 and TRBJ1-2; D is possibly TRBD1 (5 bases). Trimming cost V 4 bases and J 4 bases, with 13 bases left between them. The CDR3 sequence is 14 residues long. Germline loops: CDR1 MDHEN, CDR2 SYDVKM. CDR3 in DNA: TGTGCCAGCAGTTGGGGGGTGGAGGGCTATGGCTACACCTTC. It yields the protein CASSWGVEGYGYTF.

The genes are TRBV5-1 and TRBJ2-1; unclear D gene. Trimming cost V 4 bases and J 6 bases, with 8 bases left between them. Germline V gene lookup returns CDR1 SGHRS and CDR2 YFSETQ. The CDR3 covers 12 residues. CDR3 in amino acids: CASSPAGNEQFF. CDR3 DNA: TGCGCCAGCAGCCCAGCCGGCAATGAGCAGTTCTTC.

V and J are TRBV7-2 and TRBJ2-5; 11 bases align to TRBD1. The CDR3 extends over 14 amino acids. Germline-derived CDR1 and CDR2 are SGHTA and FQGNSA. V gave up 5 bases and J gave up 5 bases; unmatched junction bases: 4. The CDR3 is CASSPDRGHETQYF. The CDR3, as DNA: TGTGCCAGCAGCCCGGACAGGGGGCATGAGACCCAGTACTTC.

The chain has TRBV11-3 and TRBJ2-2; perhaps TRBD1 as D (6 bases). From germline, CDR1 is SGHNT and CDR2 YENEEA. V was shortened by 5 bases and J by 4 bases, with 17 bases between the two germline ends. The CDR3 has 16 amino acids. The CDR3 nucleotides are TGTGCCAGCAGCCAAAGGGGGTCCGGGTCCACCGGGGAGCTGTTTTTT. It yields the protein CASSQRGSGSTGELFF. Full variable domain (rest looked up from reference TRBV11-3 and TRBJ2-2): EAGVVQSPRYKIIEKKQPVAFWCNPISGHNTLYWYLQNLGQGPELLIRYENEEAVDDSQLPKDRFSAERLKGVDSTLKIQPAELGDSAVYLCASSQRGSGSTGELFFGEGSRLTVL.

J is TRBJ2-7 and V is TRBV30, with 11 nucleotides matching TRBD2. Germline V lookup: CDR1 GTSNPN, CDR2 SVGIG (reference sequence). CDR3 length: 14 residues. V was pared by 1 base and J by 3 bases, with 2 bases of the junction left unmatched. CDR3 protein: CAWSATSGGYEQYF. DNA for the CDR3: TGTGCCTGGAGTGCCACTAGCGGGGGCTACGAGCAGTACTTC.

This chain links TRBV10-3 with TRBJ1-2; D is uncertain. V lost 5 bases to trimming and J lost 0 bases, with 13 bases between them. The germline V gene encodes CDR1 ENHRY and CDR2 SYGVKD. This CDR3 spans 15 amino acids. As DNA, the CDR3 is TGTGCCATCAGTCTTCGAGTGGGCCCTAACTATGGCTACACCTTC. It encodes CAISLRVGPNYGYTF.

The chain combines TRBV28 with TRBJ1-3; 9 bases are a match to TRBD1. Per the germline V gene, CDR1 is MDHEN and CDR2 is SYDVKM. CDR3 length: 16 amino acids. J was trimmed by 3 bases and V by 2 bases; bases with no gene match: 5. The CDR3 DNA is TGTGCCAGCAGTTTAGGGACAGGGAACCATGGAAACACCATATATTTT. Translated: CASSLGTGNHGNTIYF.